This T cell receptor (beta chain) derives from a study of blood T cells in healthy people across ages. Whole-study findings and limits: Fewer expanded clones and more diversity marked long-lived versus aged donors. It was held that the diversity estimates obtained from one million T cells were underestimates.

Sample donors were healthy Caucasian individuals that came from Russia, aged 6 to 90. Per germline, CDR1 MNHEY and CDR2 SVGAGI. The V end was cut by 2 bases, the J end by 0 bases, with 11 bases between. The CDR3 totals 15 residues. Through a sample-barcoded 5' primer and a J-beta primer mix, a second PCR was run for 7 to 11 cycles. TCRdb re-derived calls from the 5' RACE reads in MiXCR, one entry per CDR3 protein. The sample has about 970,000 distinct CDR3 sequences; approximately 50% are singletons. With respect to this clonotype: The antigen is unknown.

The sequence came from a woman in her sixties or seventies in good health. The sample comprised blood. The V and J genes are TRBV6-5 and TRBJ2-7, with D tentatively TRBD2 (5 bases). The CDR3 region is CASSYMRAHSYEQYF. DNA for the CDR3: TGTGCCAGCAGTTACATGAGGGCGCACTCCTACGAGCAGTACTTC.